The 10 T cell receptor beta chains reported below all come from one sample, sequenced in a study of vaccination and CD4 T cells after COVID-19. No antigen has been identified for these receptors. The treatment was: approximately nine-day PBMC culture with coronavirus spike peptide pools or control peptides (ViraFEST assay). The study sequenced cultured CD4+ T cell DNA using the Oncomine TCR Beta short-read assay. MiXCR, applied by TCRdb to the PCR reads, yields one record per CDR3 protein. This table holds roughly 12,000 distinct CDR3 sequences, 76% found once. The sample taken for sequencing was CD4+ T cells from blood, cultured in vitro. These receptors all come from a human donor who had recovered from COVID-19.

The chain combines TRBV15 with TRBJ1-2; D gene ambiguous. The V and J ends lost 0 bases and 7 bases respectively, with 12 bases between them. The CDR3 covers 14 residues. CDR1 is LNHNV, CDR2 YYDKDF, per germline (reference sequence). In DNA, the CDR3 is TGTGCCACCAGCAGAGATCTGGGTAGGGCTGGCTACACCTTC. Its translation is CATSRDLGRAGYTF.

This chain uses TRBV7-2 with TRBJ2-7, with unresolved D. CDR1 SGHTA and CDR2 FQGNSA come from the germline V gene. The CDR3 contains 12 residues. The germline V and J ends were trimmed by 5 bases and 5 bases, with 10 bases remaining between them. The CDR3 loop reads CASSTRTHEQYF. The CDR3 DNA reads TGTGCCAGCAGCACTCGAACCCACGAGCAGTACTTC. Variable domain in full (rest from reference TRBV7-2 and TRBJ2-7): GAGVSQSPSNKVTEKGKDVELRCDPISGHTALYWYRQSLGQGLEFLIYFQGNSAPDKSGLPSDRFSAERTGGSVSTLTIQRTQQEDSAVYLCASSTRTHEQYFGPGTRLTVT.

In this sample, this clonotype is medium-sized. The gene calls are TRBV28 and TRBJ1-3; possibly TRBD1 for D (6 bases). Germline V gene sequence: CDR1 MDHEN, CDR2 SYDVKM. Between the trimmed V and J ends, which lost 5 bases and 4 bases, there was a span of 15 bases. The CDR3 consists of 15 residues. CDR3 protein: CASSETGTTGNTIYF. The CDR3 DNA follows: TGTGCCAGCAGTGAAACCGGGACAACGGGAAACACCATATATTTT.

The chain employs TRBV20-1 and TRBJ1-1, with D possibly being TRBD1 (6 bases). This CDR3 contains 13 residues. CDR1 DFQATT and CDR2 SNEGSKA come from the germline V gene (reference sequence). With 5 bases removed from V and 4 bases from J, the gap between germline ends came to 14 bases. The DNA for the CDR3 is TGCAGTGCTTTGGGGACATTGGGCACTGAAGCTTTCTTT. This sequence encodes CSALGTLGTEAFF.

The chain joins TRBV7-2 to TRBJ2-7, with TRBD2 matching 7 bases. CDR1 and CDR2 from the germline V gene are SGHTA and FQGNSA. With V trimmed by 4 bases and J by 7 bases, 13 bases remained unmatched. This CDR3 has 15 amino acids. CDR3 loop: CASSSTRAGTGEQYF. In nucleotides, the CDR3 is TGTGCCAGCAGCTCCACCAGAGCGGGGACTGGGGAGCAGTACTTC.

The chain carries TRBV7-2 and TRBJ1-2, with TRBD1 as a possible D gene (6 bases). The CDR3 is made up of 14 amino acids. Trimming took 5 bases from V and 6 from J, leaving 16 bases between them. Germline values: CDR1 SGHTA, CDR2 FQGNSA. As DNA, the CDR3 is TGTGCCAGCAGCCCAGGGGCCCCAGGGGATGGCTACACCTTC. Amino acid sequence: CASSPGAPGDGYTF.

This rearrangement joins TRBV11-2 to TRBJ2-2; possibly TRBD2 for D (6 bases). CDR1 SGHAT and CDR2 FQNNGV come from the germline V gene. Trimming cost V 5 bases and J 3 bases, with 19 bases left between them. The CDR3 is made up of 17 amino acids. Here the CDR3 DNA reads TGTGCCAGCAGCCACGGGCATTGGGAGGCCCACACCGGGGAGCTGTTTTTT. It translates to CASSHGHWEAHTGELFF.

This clonotype appeared a few times. The J gene is TRBJ1-2, the V gene TRBV24-1, with D possibly being TRBD1 (5 bases). The length of the CDR3 is 12 residues. V was clipped by 10 bases and J by 5 bases, with 13 bases between them. Germline lookup yields CDR1 KGHDR and CDR2 SFDVKD. This CDR3 is CATGEGEYGYTF. In nucleotides, the CDR3 is TGTGCCACAGGGGAAGGGGAGTATGGCTACACCTTC.

The chain joins TRBV6-2 or TRBV6-3 to TRBJ1-5; a possible D gene is TRBD1 (6 bases). CDR1 MNHEY and CDR2 SVGEGT come from the germline V gene. The V end lost 3 bases, the J end lost 2 bases, and 17 bases lay between the germline ends. There are 17 residues in the CDR3. The CDR3 spells CASSYLQGRSGNQPQHF. CDR3 in DNA: TGTGCCAGCAGTTATCTCCAGGGGCGATCGGGCAATCAGCCCCAGCATTTT.

The chain couples TRBV6-2 or TRBV6-3 to TRBJ1-2, with D maybe TRBD1 (6 bases). Looked up from germline, CDR1 is MNHEY and CDR2 is SVGEGT. V lost 2 bases to trimming and J lost 4 bases, with 14 bases between them. The length of the CDR3 is 15 residues. CDR3 in DNA: TGTGCCAGCAGTTACGGACAGTCATCTGTCTATGGCTACACCTTC. This encodes CASSYGQSSVYGYTF.